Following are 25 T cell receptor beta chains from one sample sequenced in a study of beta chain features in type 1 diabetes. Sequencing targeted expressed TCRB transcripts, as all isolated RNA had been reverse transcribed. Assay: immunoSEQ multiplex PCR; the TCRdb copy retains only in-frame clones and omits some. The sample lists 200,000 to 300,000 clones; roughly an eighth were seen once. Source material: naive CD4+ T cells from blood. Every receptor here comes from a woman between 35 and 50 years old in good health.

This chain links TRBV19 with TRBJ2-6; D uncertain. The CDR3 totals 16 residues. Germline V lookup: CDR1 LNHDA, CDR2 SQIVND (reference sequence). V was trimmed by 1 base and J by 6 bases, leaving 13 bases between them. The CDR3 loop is CASSIGPGSKANVLTF. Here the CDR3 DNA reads TGTGCCAGTAGTATAGGTCCCGGGTCCAAGGCCAACGTCCTGACTTTC.

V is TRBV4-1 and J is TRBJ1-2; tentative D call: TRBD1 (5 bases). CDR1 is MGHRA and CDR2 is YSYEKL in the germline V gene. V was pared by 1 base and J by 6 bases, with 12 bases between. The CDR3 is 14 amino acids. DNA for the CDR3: TGCGCCAGCAGCCAAGGAAGGCAGGGCGATGGCTACACCTTC. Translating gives CASSQGRQGDGYTF.

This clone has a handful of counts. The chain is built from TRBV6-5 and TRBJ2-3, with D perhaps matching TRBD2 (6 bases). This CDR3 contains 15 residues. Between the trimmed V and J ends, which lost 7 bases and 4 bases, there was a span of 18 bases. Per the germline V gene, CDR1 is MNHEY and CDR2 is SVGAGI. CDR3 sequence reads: CASNGGAKGADTQYF. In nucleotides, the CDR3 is TGTGCCAGCAACGGGGGAGCCAAAGGAGCAGATACGCAGTATTTT.

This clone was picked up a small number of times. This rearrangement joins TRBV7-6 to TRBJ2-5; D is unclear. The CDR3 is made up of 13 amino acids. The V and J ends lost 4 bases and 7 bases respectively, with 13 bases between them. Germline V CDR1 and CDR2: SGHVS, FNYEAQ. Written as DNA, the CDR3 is TGTGCCAGCAGCTCGAACCCCACCGGGACCCAGTACTTC. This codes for CASSSNPTGTQYF.

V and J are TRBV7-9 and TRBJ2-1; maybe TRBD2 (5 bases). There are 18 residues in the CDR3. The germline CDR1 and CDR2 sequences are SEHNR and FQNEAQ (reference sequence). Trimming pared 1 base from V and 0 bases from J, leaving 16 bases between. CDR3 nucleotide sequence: TGTGCCAGCAGCTTAGGTCGTGTCGGGCGGGTCTCCTACAATGAGCAGTTCTTC. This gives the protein CASSLGRVGRVSYNEQFF. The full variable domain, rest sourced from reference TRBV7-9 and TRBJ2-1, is DTGVSQNPRHKITKRGQNVTFRCDPISEHNRLYWYRQTLGQGPEFLTYFQNEAQLEKSRLLSDRFSAERPKGSFSTLEIQRTEQGDSAMYLCASSLGRVGRVSYNEQFFGPGTRLTVL.

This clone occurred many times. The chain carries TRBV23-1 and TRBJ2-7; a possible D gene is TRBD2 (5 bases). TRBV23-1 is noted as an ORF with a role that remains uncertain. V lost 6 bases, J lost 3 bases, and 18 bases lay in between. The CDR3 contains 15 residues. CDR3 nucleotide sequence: TGCGCCAGCAGCCCGGCCGGGATGAGGAACTACGAGCAGTACTTC. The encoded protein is CASSPAGMRNYEQYF.

CDR3 bases: TGTGCCAGCAGTGAAAGCAGGATGAACACTGAAGCTTTCTTT. Protein: CASSESRMNTEAFF. The chain carries TRBV2 and TRBJ1-1; no reliable D call. V shed 2 bases and J shed 0 bases, with 7 bases lying between them. This CDR3 has 14 amino acids. Germline CDR1 and CDR2: SNHLY and FYNNEI.

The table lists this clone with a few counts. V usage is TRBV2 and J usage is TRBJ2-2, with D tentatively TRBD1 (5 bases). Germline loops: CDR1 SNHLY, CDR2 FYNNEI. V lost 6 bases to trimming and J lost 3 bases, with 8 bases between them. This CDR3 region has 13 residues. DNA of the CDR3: TGTGCCAGCAGGGGGCCGCACACCGGGGAGCTGTTTTTT. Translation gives CASRGPHTGELFF.

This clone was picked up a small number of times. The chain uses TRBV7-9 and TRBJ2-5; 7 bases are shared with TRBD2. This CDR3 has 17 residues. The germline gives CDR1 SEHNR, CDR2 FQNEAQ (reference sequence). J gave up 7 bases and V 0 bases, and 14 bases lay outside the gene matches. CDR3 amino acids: CASSLARVGVSGGTQYF. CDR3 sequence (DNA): TGTGCCAGCAGCTTAGCGAGAGTCGGGGTCTCGGGAGGGACCCAGTACTTC.

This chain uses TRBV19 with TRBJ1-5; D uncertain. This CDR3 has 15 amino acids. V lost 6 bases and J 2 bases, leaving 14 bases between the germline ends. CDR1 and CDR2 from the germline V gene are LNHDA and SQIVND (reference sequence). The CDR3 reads CASREGVRGNQPQHF. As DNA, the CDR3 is TGTGCCAGTAGGGAGGGTGTACGTGGCAATCAGCCCCAGCATTTT.

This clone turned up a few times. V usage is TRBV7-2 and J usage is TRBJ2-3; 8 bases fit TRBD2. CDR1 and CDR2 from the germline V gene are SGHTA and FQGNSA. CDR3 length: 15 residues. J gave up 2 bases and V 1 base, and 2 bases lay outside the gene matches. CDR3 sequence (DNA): TGTGCCAGCAGCTTAGGCGGGGGGTACACAGATACGCAGTATTTT. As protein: CASSLGGGYTDTQYF. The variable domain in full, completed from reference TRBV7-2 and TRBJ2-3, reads GAGVSQSPSNKVTEKGKDVELRCDPISGHTALYWYRQSLGQGLEFLIYFQGNSAPDKSGLPSDRFSAERTGGSVSTLTIQRTQQEDSAVYLCASSLGGGYTDTQYFGPGTRLTVL.

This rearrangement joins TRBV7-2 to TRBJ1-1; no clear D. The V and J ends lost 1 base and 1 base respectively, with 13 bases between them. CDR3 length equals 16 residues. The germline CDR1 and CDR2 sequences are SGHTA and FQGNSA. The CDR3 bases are TGTGCCAGCAGCTTAGTTTTAGTGGGCCGGAACACTGAAGCTTTCTTT. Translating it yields CASSLVLVGRNTEAFF.

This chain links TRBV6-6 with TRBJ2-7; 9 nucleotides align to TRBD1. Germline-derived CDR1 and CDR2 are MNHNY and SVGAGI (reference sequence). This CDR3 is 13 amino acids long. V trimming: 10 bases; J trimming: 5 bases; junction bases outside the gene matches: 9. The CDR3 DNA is TGTGCCATCCAGGACAGGGGAGACGACGAGCAGTACTTC. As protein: CAIQDRGDDEQYF.

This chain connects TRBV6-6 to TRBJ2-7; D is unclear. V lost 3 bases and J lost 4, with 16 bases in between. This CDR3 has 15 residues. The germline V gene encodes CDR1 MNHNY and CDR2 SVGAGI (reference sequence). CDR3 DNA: TGTGCCAGCAGTTATCCCGACCGACACCTGTACGAGCAGTACTTC. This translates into CASSYPDRHLYEQYF.

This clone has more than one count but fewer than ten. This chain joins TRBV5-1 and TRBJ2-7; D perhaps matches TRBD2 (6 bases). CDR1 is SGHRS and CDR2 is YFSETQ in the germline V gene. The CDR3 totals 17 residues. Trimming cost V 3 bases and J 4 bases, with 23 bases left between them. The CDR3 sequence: CASSWDSQSGNGYEQYF. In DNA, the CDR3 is TGCGCCAGCAGCTGGGACTCCCAATCTGGAAACGGGTACGAGCAGTACTTC.

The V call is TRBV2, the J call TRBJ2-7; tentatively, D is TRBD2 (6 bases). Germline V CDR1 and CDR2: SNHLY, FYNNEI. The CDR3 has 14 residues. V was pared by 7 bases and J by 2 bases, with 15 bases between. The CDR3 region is CASIAAGFTYEQYF. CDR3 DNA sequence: TGTGCCAGCATCGCGGCGGGGTTCACCTACGAGCAGTACTTC.

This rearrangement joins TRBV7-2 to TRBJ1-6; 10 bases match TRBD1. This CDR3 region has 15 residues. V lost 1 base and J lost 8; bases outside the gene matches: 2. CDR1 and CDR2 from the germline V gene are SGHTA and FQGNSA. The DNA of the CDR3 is TGTGCCAGCAGCTTAGTCGGGACAGGGGATTCACCCCTCCACTTT. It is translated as CASSLVGTGDSPLHF.

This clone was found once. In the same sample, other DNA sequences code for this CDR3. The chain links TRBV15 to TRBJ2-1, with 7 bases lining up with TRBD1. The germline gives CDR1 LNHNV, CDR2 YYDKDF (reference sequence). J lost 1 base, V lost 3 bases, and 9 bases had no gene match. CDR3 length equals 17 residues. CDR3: CATSREKGQRSYNEQFF. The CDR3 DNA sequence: TGTGCCACCAGCAGGGAGAAGGGACAGAGGTCCTACAATGAGCAGTTCTTC. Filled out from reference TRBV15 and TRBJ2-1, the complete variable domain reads DAMVIQNPRYQVTQFGKPVTLSCSQTLNHNVMYWYQQKSSQAPKLLFHYYDKDFNNEADTPDNFQSRRPNTSFCFLDIRSPGLGDTAMYLCATSREKGQRSYNEQFFGPGTRLTVL.

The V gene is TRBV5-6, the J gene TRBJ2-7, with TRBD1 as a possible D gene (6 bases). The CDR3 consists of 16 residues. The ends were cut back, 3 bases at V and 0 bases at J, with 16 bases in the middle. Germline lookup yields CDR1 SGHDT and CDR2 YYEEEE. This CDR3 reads CASSSQTGAYSYEQYF. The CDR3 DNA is TGTGCCAGCAGCTCCCAGACAGGTGCCTACTCCTACGAGCAGTACTTC. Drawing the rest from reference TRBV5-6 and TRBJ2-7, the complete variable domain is DAGVTQSPTHLIKTRGQQVTLRCSPKSGHDTVSWYQQALGQGPQFIFQYYEEEERQRGNFPDRFSGHQFPNYSSELNVNALLLGDSALYLCASSSQTGAYSYEQYFGPGTRLTVT.

The CDR3 region is CASSTISGGGDTQYF. The CDR3 DNA is TGTGCCAGTAGTACCATTAGCGGGGGAGGAGATACGCAGTATTTT. The chain carries TRBV19 and TRBJ2-3; 9 bases are a match to TRBD2. Germline lookup yields CDR1 LNHDA and CDR2 SQIVND (reference sequence). Trimming at V came to 4 bases and at J to 5 bases, leaving 7 bases not matched to a gene. The CDR3 is made up of 15 amino acids.

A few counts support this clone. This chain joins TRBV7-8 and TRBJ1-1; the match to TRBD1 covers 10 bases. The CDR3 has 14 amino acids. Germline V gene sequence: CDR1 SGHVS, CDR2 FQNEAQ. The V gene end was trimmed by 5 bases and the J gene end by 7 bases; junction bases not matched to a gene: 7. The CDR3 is CASSEGQGVGEAFF. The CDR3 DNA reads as TGTGCCAGCAGCGAAGGACAGGGGGTTGGTGAAGCTTTCTTT. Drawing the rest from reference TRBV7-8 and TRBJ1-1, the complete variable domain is GAGVSQSPRYKVAKRGQDVALRCDPISGHVSLFWYQQALGQGPEFLTYFQNEAQLDKSGLPSDRFFAERPEGSVSTLKIQRTQQEDSAVYLCASSEGQGVGEAFFGQGTRLTVV.

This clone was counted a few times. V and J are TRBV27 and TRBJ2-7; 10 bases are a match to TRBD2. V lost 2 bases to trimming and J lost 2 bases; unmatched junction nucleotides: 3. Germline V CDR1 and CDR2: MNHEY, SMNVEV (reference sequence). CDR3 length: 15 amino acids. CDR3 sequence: CASSLVSGGAYEQYF. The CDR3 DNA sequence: TGTGCCAGCAGTTTAGTGAGCGGGGGGGCCTACGAGCAGTACTTC.

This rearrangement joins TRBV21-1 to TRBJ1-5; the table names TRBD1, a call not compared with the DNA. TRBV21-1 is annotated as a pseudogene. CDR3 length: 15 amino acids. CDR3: CASSKPRTARQPQHF. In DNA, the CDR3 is TGTGCCAGCAGCAAACCACGGACAGCGAGGCAGCCCCAGCATTTT.

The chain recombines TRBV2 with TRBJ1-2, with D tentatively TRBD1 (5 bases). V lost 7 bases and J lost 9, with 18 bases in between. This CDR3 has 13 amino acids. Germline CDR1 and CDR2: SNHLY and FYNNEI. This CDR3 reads CASTGSQQGRYTF. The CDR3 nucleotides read TGTGCCAGCACCGGAAGTCAGCAGGGCCGCTACACCTTC.

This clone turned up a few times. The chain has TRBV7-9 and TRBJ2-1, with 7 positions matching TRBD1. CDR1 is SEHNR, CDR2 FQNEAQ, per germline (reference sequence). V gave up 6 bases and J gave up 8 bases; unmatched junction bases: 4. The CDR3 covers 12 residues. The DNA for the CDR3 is TGTGCCAGCAGATCCCAGGGGGATGAGCAGTTCTTC. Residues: CASRSQGDEQFF.